A selection of T cell receptor beta chains follows, all from one sample in a study of OX40 agonist ivuxolimab in advanced cancers. Data came from immunoSEQ multiplex PCR; TCRdb stores just in-frame clones and leaves some out. The sample has roughly 99,000 clones, approximately 90% seen once. This material consisted of CD4+ or CD8+ T cells sorted from blood, taken in a trial of the OX40 agonist ivuxolimab. These receptors came from an adult with an advanced solid tumor such as melanoma, head and neck, liver or kidney cancer. CDR3s leave out the opening cysteine and the closing phenylalanine or tryptophan. Fields, in order: D gene, CDR3 length, V gene, CDR3 protein. The D gene is left open where the match is weak.

NA 15 TRBV21-1 ASRPGTSGRSSYEQY
TRBD1 12 TRBV5-1 ASSFGTGEETQY
NA 13 TRBV5-6 ASSSPQGGTDTQY
TRBD1 12 TRBV28 ASTDREPYQPQH
TRBD1 15 TRBV18 ASSPQFGTGTNYGYT
NA 14 TRBV5-5 ASSLAAGQGQETQY
NA 13 TRBV30 AWSFTGGANYGYT
TRBD1 14 TRBV7-9 ASSSGQGGSNQPQH
TRBD2 14 TRBV6-5 ASSYPSGTNTGELF
TRBD1 14 TRBV9 ASSVAGGTGAEKLF
TRBD2 14 TRBV11-3 ASSLGTSGSSNEQF
NA 12 TRBV9 ASSVRGQDEKLF
NA 7 TRBV20-1 SPEREQF
NA 16 TRBV7-9 ASSLGTNNLLSGNTIY
TRBD2 15 TRBV5-4 ASSLLAESSGANVLT
TRBD1 14 TRBV9 ASSARRQGGNSPLH
NA 11 TRBV2 ASGDTRYNEQF
TRBD1 13 TRBV6-5 ASSYSRGPNQPQH
NA 12 TRBV27 ASSPQTRTHEQF
NA 16 TRBV4-1 ASSQDGGGDLAREKLF
TRBD1 13 TRBV27 ASRSGTEGSQPQH
NA 10 TRBV7-9 ASSSSSYEQY
NA 10 TRBV7-2 ASSLGAYEQY
TRBD2 13 TRBV11-2 ASSLKPGLAYEQY
NA 11 TRBV2 ASSQLNQETQY
TRBD2 14 TRBV6-5 ASSYTTSSGDNEQF
TRBD1 13 TRBV5-1 ASSLRGQGGEKLF
NA 13 TRBV7-3 ASSLGQGVYYGYT
NA 9 TRBV2 ASSEREKLF
NA 14 TRBV4-3 ASSQDHQALNYGYT
NA 12 TRBV6-5 ASSYSGGNQPQH
NA 12 TRBV7-2 ASSLDSFTGELF
NA 13 TRBV9 ASSVEGTGNQPQH
NA 14 TRBV21-1 ASSTLGFLTREKLF
TRBD1 13 TRBV6-6 ASSYETGGNEKLF